Here is one T cell receptor (beta chain) with its context. Its antigen is currently not known. Per-nucleotide qualities are absent, and no much larger clonotype sits a single base away. This record belongs to a study of blood T cell repertoires in COVID-19 (dated by TCRdb to about 2020). In terms of the full investigation: Samples covering the acute and convalescent phases of COVID-19 were provided by collaborators in the United States, Italy and Spain. The material from the prospective study consisted of cDNA or gDNA derived from T cells, B-cell-depleted T cells, or PBMCs. Deeply sampled blood TCRbeta repertoires from subjects exposed to, actively infected with, or recovered from COVID-19 were included in the dataset. The repertoires were released in a freely available public database meant as a resource for research on the immune response to SARS-CoV-2. The samples were drawn from two sources: the first 160 participants of the ongoing ImmuneRACE study, and over 1,000 subjects contributed by 6 global collaborators. The sample metadata nearly always contained a de-identified subject ID, COVID-19 status, age in years and sex. Where available, HLA class I and class II types were obtained from metadata supplied by the sample provider rather than from assay-based typing. General conclusions and limits of the study: Clinical and demographic metadata were provided uncurated, with the amount varying by source and participant.

TCRbeta CDR3 regions were amplified from genomic DNA by means of the immunoSEQ Assay, a bias-controlled multiplex PCR. The paper's data handling went like this. Within the assay, amplification of reference gene primers was used to estimate how many nucleated cells each sample contained. Sequence reads were collapsed and filtered to measure the absolute abundance of every unique TCRbeta CDR3 rearrangement. For each sample, productive Simpson clonality was calculated as the square root of Simpson's diversity index over productive rearrangements. TCRdb mirrors the immuneACCESS table, restricted to in-frame sequences. Some clones are absent from its copies; in checked studies, under half trace to an unresolved V gene, and the reason for the others is unknown. V, J and clone size were drawn from that table, and D and trimming were deduced from the DNA. The sample data list about 63,000 clones, and roughly 80% of these were observed just once. In total, the top ten clones hold approximately 4% of the sample.

Participants in the prospective study were aged roughly 18 to 95 years, lived in 20 to 30 United States geographic areas, and enrolled through a virtual design. In the prospective study, cohorts were assigned on the basis of participant-reported clinical history obtained from a screening survey and a study questionnaire. Mobile phlebotomists in the prospective study collected whole blood, serum and a nasopharyngeal or oropharyngeal swab from every participant. Additional blood draws and questionnaires over a 2-month period could optionally be provided by prospective study participants. Before DNA extraction, blood samples from the prospective study were shipped at room temperature or frozen. The CDR3, from cysteine to phenylalanine, totals 15 residues. Just the 45-base CDR3 DNA is kept, in frame starting at base 1. Clipping removes 6 bases from V and 6 bases from J, with 7 as the unmatched junction base count. CDR1 and CDR2, looked up from the germline V gene (reference sequence), are LGHDT and YNNKEL.

Sequencing was performed on PBMCs or T cells enriched from blood (not recorded which). The chain employs TRBV3-1 (or the pseudogene TRBV3-2) and TRBJ2-1; 11 central bases correspond to TRBD2. This sequence originates from a woman between 35 and 50 years old with acute COVID-19. The CDR3 has the sequence CASSTGLADINEQFF. The sequence in DNA is TGTGCCAGCAGTACGGGACTAGCGGATATCAATGAGCAGTTCTTC.